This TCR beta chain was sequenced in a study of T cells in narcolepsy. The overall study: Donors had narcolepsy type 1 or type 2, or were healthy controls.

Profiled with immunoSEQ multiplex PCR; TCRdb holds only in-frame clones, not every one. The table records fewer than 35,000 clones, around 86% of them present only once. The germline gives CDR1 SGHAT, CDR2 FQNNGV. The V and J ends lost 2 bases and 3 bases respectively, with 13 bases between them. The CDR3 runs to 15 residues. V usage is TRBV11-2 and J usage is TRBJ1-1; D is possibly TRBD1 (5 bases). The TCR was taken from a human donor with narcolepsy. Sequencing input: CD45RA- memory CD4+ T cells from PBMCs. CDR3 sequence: CASSLWGVRDTEAFF. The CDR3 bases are TGTGCCAGCAGCTTATGGGGTGTCAGGGACACTGAAGCTTTCTTT.